The 14 T cell receptor beta chains in this list originate from one sample, sequenced in a study of blood T cell repertoires in COVID-19. TCRdb keeps only in-frame clones here, not all; method: immunoSEQ multiplex PCR. The sample holds 150,000 to 200,000 clones, approximately 87% seen once. What was sequenced was peripheral blood. The origin of the receptors is a woman in her seventies with COVID-19, enrolled during active disease.

This clone has a single count. This chain links TRBV20-1 with TRBJ2-3; D is possibly TRBD1 (6 bases). The germline CDR1 and CDR2 sequences are DFQATT and SNEGSKA (reference sequence). The CDR3 is 15 residues long. Deletions cut 3 bases from V and 2 bases from J, with 15 bases between. The CDR3 nucleotides read TGCAGTGCTAGTAGGGACACGGGGACCACAGATACGCAGTATTTT. Amino acids: CSASRDTGTTDTQYF.

J is TRBJ1-6 and V is TRBV19; D ambiguous. This CDR3 is built from 13 residues. Trimming cost V 1 base and J 7 bases, with 5 bases left between them. From germline, CDR1 is LNHDA and CDR2 SQIVND (reference sequence). The DNA for the CDR3 is TGTGCCAGTAGTATAGTCGGGAATTCACCCCTCCACTTT. This gives the protein CASSIVGNSPLHF. Supplemented by reference TRBV19 and TRBJ1-6, the full variable domain reads DGGITQSPKYLFRKEGQNVTLSCEQNLNHDAMYWYRQDPGQGLRLIYYSQIVNDFQKGDIAEGYSVSREKKESFPLTVTSAQKNPTAFYLCASSIVGNSPLHFGNGTRLTVT.

The chain links TRBV20-1 to TRBJ2-1; 8 bases agree with TRBD1. The V gene's germline CDR1 is DFQATT and CDR2 SNEGSKA (reference sequence). V lost 5 bases and J lost 12; bases outside the gene matches: 6. The CDR3 has 11 amino acids. CDR3 sequence reads: CSAPTGGGQFF. As DNA, the CDR3 is TGCAGTGCTCCTACAGGGGGTGGGCAGTTCTTC.

DNA for the CDR3: TGCAGTGCTAGTGACAGGGAAAATTCACCCCTCCACTTT. It is translated as CSASDRENSPLHF. The genes are TRBV20-1 and TRBJ1-6; 7 bases line up with TRBD1. The V gene's germline CDR1 is DFQATT and CDR2 SNEGSKA (reference sequence). Losses at the gene ends were 3 bases for V and 7 bases for J; bases not matched to a gene: 3. This CDR3 is 13 amino acids long.

V and J are TRBV28 and TRBJ1-2; 7 bases align to TRBD1. This CDR3 is 16 amino acids long. Germline assignment: CDR1 MDHEN and CDR2 SYDVKM. V lost 5 bases, J lost 2 bases, and 11 bases stayed unmatched. CDR3 sequence reads: CASSSYNPGQNYGYTF. The CDR3 bases are TGTGCCAGCAGTAGTTACAATCCGGGACAGAACTATGGCTACACCTTC.

The chain uses TRBV6-1 and TRBJ1-6; D perhaps matches TRBD1 (6 bases). V was pared by 2 bases and J by 0 bases, with 20 bases between. The germline V gene encodes CDR1 MNHNS and CDR2 SASEGT. This CDR3 region has 20 residues. The CDR3 reads CASSERERRQVLSYNSPLHF. CDR3 nucleotides: TGTGCCAGCAGTGAACGAGAACGGCGACAGGTACTCTCCTATAATTCACCCCTCCACTTT.

The rearrangement joins TRBV5-4 to TRBJ1-6; 11 bases are a match to TRBD1. The CDR3 extends over 16 amino acids. CDR1 and CDR2 from the germline V gene are SGHNT and YYREEE (reference sequence). V lost 4 bases, J lost 7 bases, and 7 bases stayed unmatched. CDR3 protein: CASSRTGGPGNSPLHF. CDR3 nucleotide sequence: TGTGCCAGCAGCAGGACAGGGGGCCCGGGGAATTCACCCCTCCACTTT. Full variable domain (remainder filled in from reference TRBV5-4 and TRBJ1-6): ETGVTQSPTHLIKTRGQQVTLRCSSQSGHNTVSWYQQALGQGPQFIFQYYREEENGRGNFPPRFSGLQFPNYSSELNVNALELDDSALYLCASSRTGGPGNSPLHFGNGTRLTVT.

This chain links TRBV6-1 with TRBJ1-5; D is unresolved. The CDR3 sequence is 15 residues long. Germline CDR1 is MNHNS and CDR2 is SASEGT. V was cut by 2 bases and J by 2 bases, with 10 bases left in between. CDR3 sequence reads: CASSERVVGNQPQHF. CDR3 sequence (DNA): TGTGCCAGCAGTGAACGTGTAGTAGGCAATCAGCCCCAGCATTTT.

This clone was recorded once. The V gene is TRBV12-3 or TRBV12-4, the J gene TRBJ1-2, with D perhaps TRBD1 (5 bases). This CDR3 contains 9 residues. Trimming took off 10 bases at V and 14 bases at J, with 14 bases between the two ends. The CDR3 DNA follows: TGTGCCATTGGGGGGTCGTTGACCTTC. This sequence encodes CAIGGSLTF.

This sequence joins TRBV18 and TRBJ2-1; D is possibly TRBD1 (6 bases). CDR1 KGHSH and CDR2 LQKENI come from the germline V gene. The ends were cut back, 2 bases at V and 6 bases at J, with 14 bases in the middle. This CDR3 has 15 residues. The CDR3: CASSPSRDMSNEQFF. Here the CDR3 DNA reads TGTGCCAGCTCACCAAGTCGGGACATGAGCAATGAGCAGTTCTTC.

The genes are TRBV7-6 and TRBJ2-7, with 7 bases aligning to TRBD1. The germline V gene encodes CDR1 SGHVS and CDR2 FNYEAQ. The V segment lost 2 bases and the J segment 0 bases; nucleotides outside the gene matches: 4. This CDR3 spans 15 amino acids. CDR3 bases: TGTGCCAGCAGCTTACGACAGGGAATCTCCTACGAGCAGTACTTC. It is translated as CASSLRQGISYEQYF.

The rearrangement uses TRBV28 and TRBJ1-6, with TRBD1 matching 9 bases. The CDR3 contains 18 residues. The germline V gene encodes CDR1 MDHEN and CDR2 SYDVKM. V trimming: 10 bases; J trimming: 7 bases; junction bases outside the gene matches: 20. The CDR3 is CAITGTGKTGDENSPLHF. CDR3 sequence (DNA): TGTGCCATTACCGGGACAGGGAAGACTGGAGATGAGAATTCACCCCTCCACTTT.

This chain links TRBV3-1 (or the pseudogene TRBV3-2) with TRBJ1-1; a possible D gene is TRBD1 (6 bases). The length of the CDR3 is 13 residues. The germline CDR1 and CDR2 sequences are LGHDT and YNNKEL (reference sequence). Trimming stripped 1 base from V and 5 bases from J, with 8 bases between. The CDR3 region is CASSQAQGTEAFF. The CDR3, as DNA: TGTGCCAGCAGCCAAGCCCAGGGGACTGAAGCTTTCTTT.

The rearrangement uses TRBV7-9 and TRBJ1-5, with a tentative D call TRBD1 (6 bases). This CDR3 comprises 16 residues. V lost 3 bases, J lost 5 bases, and 17 bases lay in between. The germline gives CDR1 SEHNR, CDR2 FQNEAQ (reference sequence). The CDR3 DNA reads as TGTGCCAGCAGCTTCGGGTTGGGGGGGGCGGATCAGCCCCAGCATTTT. Encoded protein: CASSFGLGGADQPQHF. The complete variable domain, with remaining parts taken from reference TRBV7-9 and TRBJ1-5, reads DTGVSQNPRHKITKRGQNVTFRCDPISEHNRLYWYRQTLGQGPEFLTYFQNEAQLEKSRLLSDRFSAERPKGSFSTLEIQRTEQGDSAMYLCASSFGLGGADQPQHFGDGTRLSIL.